This section outlines one T cell receptor (beta chain) sequence together with its context. This sample is part of a study of T cells after yellow fever vaccination. Study details: SMART-Seq v4 Ultra Low Input handled preparation of low-cell-number fractions.

Germline-derived CDR1 and CDR2 are SQVTM and ANQGSEA. Trimming took 7 bases from V and 8 from J; bases not matched to a gene: 13. The length of the CDR3 is 13 residues. TCRdb re-called the 5' RACE reads with MiXCR, one entry per CDR3 protein. The sample includes approximately 250,000 distinct CDR3 sequences, 5.2% of them seen just once. The chain combines TRBV29-1 with TRBJ1-2; 7 bases align to TRBD1. The specimen was CD4+ T cells sorted from PBMCs, collected on the day of the yellow fever booster vaccination. The sequence was collected from a man between 18 and 35 years old who received the YFV17D yellow fever vaccine. The CDR3 nucleotides are TGCAGCGCCGGTTGGACAGGTCGTTACGGCTACACCTTC. Translated: CSAGWTGRYGYTF. The whole variable domain, filled in from reference TRBV29-1 and TRBJ1-2, reads SAVISQKPSRDICQRGTSLTIQCQVDSQVTMMFWYRQQPGQSLTLIATANQGSEATYESGFVIDKFPISRPNLTFSTLTVSNMSPEDSSIYLCSAGWTGRYGYTFGSGTRLTVV.